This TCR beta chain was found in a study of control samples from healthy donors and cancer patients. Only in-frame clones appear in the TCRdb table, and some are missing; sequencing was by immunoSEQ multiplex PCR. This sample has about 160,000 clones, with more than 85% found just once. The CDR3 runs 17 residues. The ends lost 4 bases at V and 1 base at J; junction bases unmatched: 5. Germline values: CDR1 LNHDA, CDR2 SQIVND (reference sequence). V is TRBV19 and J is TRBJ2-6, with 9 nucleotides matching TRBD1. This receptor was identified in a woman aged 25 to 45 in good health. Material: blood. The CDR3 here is CASSTGQGRSGANVLTF. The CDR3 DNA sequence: TGTGCCAGTAGTACGGGACAGGGAAGATCTGGGGCCAACGTCCTGACTTTC.